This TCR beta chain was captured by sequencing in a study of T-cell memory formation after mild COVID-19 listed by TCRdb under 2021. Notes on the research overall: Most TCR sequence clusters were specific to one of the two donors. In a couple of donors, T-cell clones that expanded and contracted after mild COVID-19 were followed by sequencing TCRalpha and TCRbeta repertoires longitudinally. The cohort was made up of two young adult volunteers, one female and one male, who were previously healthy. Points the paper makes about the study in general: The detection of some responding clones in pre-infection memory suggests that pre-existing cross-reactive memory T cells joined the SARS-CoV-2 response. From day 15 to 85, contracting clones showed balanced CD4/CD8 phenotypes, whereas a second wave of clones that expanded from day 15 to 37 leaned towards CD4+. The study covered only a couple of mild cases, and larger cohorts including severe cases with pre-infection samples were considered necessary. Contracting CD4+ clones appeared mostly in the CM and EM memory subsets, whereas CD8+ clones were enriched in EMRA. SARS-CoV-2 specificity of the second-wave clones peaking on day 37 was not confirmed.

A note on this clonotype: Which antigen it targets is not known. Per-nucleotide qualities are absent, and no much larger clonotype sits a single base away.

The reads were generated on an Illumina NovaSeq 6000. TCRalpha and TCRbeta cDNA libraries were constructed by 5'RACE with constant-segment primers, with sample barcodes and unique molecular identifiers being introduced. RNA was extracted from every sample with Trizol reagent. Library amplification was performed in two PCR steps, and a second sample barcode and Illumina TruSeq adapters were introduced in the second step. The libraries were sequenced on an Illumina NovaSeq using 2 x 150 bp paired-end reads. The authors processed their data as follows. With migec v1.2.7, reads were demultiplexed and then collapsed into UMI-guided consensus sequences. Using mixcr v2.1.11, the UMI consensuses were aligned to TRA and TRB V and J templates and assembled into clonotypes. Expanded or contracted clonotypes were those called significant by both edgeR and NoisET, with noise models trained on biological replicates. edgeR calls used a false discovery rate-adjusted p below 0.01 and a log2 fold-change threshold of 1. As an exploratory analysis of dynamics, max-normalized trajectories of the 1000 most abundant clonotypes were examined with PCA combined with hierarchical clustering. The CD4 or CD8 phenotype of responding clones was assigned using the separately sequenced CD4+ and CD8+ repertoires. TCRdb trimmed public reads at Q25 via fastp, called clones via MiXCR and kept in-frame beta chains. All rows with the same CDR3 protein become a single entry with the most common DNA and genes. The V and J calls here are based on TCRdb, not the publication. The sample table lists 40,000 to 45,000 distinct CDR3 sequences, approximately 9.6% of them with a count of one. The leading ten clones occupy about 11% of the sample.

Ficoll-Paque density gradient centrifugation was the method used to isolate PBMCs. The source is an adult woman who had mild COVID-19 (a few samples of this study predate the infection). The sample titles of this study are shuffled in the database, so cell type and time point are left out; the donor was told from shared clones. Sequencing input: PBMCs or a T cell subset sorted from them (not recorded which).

For the CDR3, the sequence is CASKGGVVNTEAFF. The nucleotides are TGTGCCAGCAAAGGAGGGGTAGTGAACACTGAAGCTTTCTTT. The chain is encoded by TRBV6-6 joined to TRBJ1-1; TRBD1 might be the D gene, on 5 matching bases. The germline ends are 12 bases apart after V is trimmed by 7 bases and J by 0 bases. The CDR3 runs 14 residues from the cysteine to the phenylalanine. Of all the DNA, just the CDR3 is kept, 42 bases in frame from base 1. Taken from the germline V gene (reference sequence), the CDR1 and CDR2 loops are MNHNY and SVGAGI.